Each of the 4 T cell receptor beta chains below was sequenced from the same sample in a study of OX40 agonist ivuxolimab in advanced cancers. The library was made by the immunoSEQ multiplex PCR assay. Here the immuneACCESS table is served through TCRdb, limited to in-frame sequences with V and J called. Missing clones are a known gap in these copies; in checked studies unresolved V genes cover under half, and the rest lacks a known reason. The sample table shows some 64,000 clones, and about 87% are seen once. The ten most abundant clones make up 2.5% to 3% of the sample. The input for sequencing was CD4+ or CD8+ T cells sorted from blood, taken in a trial of the OX40 agonist ivuxolimab. The source is an adult with an advanced solid tumor such as melanoma, head and neck, liver or kidney cancer.

The gene calls are TRBV28 and TRBJ1-5, with 10 bases matching TRBD1. Trimming removed 4 bases from V and 4 bases from J; junction bases left unmatched: 1. This CDR3 has 14 residues. The germline CDR1 and CDR2 sequences are MDHEN and SYDVKM. In DNA form, the CDR3 reads TGTGCCAGCAGTTCGGGACAGGGGAATCAGCCCCAGCATTTT. Encoded protein: CASSSGQGNQPQHF.

CDR3 nucleotide sequence: TGTGCCAGCGCCCCTTCGCCAGCCAACTATGGCTACACCTTC. Amino acid sequence: CASAPSPANYGYTF. The chain uses TRBV27 and TRBJ1-2; unclear D gene. Deletions cut 8 bases from V and 2 bases from J, with 15 bases between. Germline loops: CDR1 MNHEY, CDR2 SMNVEV (reference sequence). The CDR3 runs to 14 residues.

This clone showed up just once. The J gene is TRBJ2-2, the V gene TRBV11-3; D uncertain. The CDR3 consists of 13 residues. CDR1 and CDR2 from the germline V gene are SGHNT and YENEEA. Trimming pared 5 bases from V and 6 bases from J, leaving 10 bases between. For the CDR3, the DNA is TGTGCCAGCAGCCTTTCAGAGGCCGGGGAGCTGTTTTTT. Protein: CASSLSEAGELFF. Drawing the rest from reference TRBV11-3 and TRBJ2-2, the complete variable domain is EAGVVQSPRYKIIEKKQPVAFWCNPISGHNTLYWYLQNLGQGPELLIRYENEEAVDDSQLPKDRFSAERLKGVDSTLKIQPAELGDSAVYLCASSLSEAGELFFGEGSRLTVL.

The gene calls are TRBV5-1 and TRBJ2-5; D is unresolved. CDR3 length: 13 residues. Deletions cut 4 bases from V and 2 bases from J, with 9 bases between. Germline lookup yields CDR1 SGHRS and CDR2 YFSETQ. CDR3: CASSRTEQETQYF. CDR3 DNA sequence: TGCGCCAGCAGCCGCACTGAACAAGAGACCCAGTACTTC.